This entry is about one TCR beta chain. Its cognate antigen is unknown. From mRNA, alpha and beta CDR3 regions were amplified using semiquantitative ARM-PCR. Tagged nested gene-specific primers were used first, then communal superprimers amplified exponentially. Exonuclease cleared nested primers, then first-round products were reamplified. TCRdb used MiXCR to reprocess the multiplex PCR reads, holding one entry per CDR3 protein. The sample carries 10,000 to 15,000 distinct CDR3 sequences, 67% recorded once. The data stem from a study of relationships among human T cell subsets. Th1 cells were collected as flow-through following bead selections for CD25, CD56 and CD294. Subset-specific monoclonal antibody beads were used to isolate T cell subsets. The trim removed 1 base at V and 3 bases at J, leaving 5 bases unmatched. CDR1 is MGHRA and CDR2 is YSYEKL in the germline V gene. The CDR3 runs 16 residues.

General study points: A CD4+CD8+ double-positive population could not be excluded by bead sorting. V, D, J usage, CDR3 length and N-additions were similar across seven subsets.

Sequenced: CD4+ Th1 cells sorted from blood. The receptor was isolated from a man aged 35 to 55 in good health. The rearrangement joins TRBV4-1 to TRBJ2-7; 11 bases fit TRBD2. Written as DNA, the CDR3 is TGCGCCAGCAGCCAAGTTGCTAGCGGGAGGCGCTACGAGCAGTACTTC. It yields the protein CASSQVASGRRYEQYF.